One sample yielded the 2 T cell receptor beta chains listed below, sequenced in a study of tumor-infiltrating lymphocytes in primary liver carcinoma. Total RNA (roughly 0.45 ug) served as template for TCR beta cDNA synthesis primed by a constant-region primer. What produced the TCR beta libraries was three nested multiplex PCR rounds using slightly modified ARM-PCR. The first two PCR rounds, roughly 10 cycles each, used TRBV1-TRBV30 forward primers and a C-beta reverse primer. Each CDR3 protein is one row after TCRdb ran MiXCR on the multiplex PCR reads. The sample has about 120,000 distinct CDR3 sequences, around 65% seen once. Bulk tissue was left unsorted, and RNA and DNA were co-extracted from 20-30 mg of it. The sample taken for sequencing was tumor-adjacent normal liver tissue. The source of these receptors is a woman aged 55-69 years with primary liver carcinoma and hepatitis B virus infection.

In this sample, this clonotype turned up a few times. The V call is TRBV18, the J call TRBJ1-2; 7 bases align to TRBD1. Germline-derived CDR1 and CDR2 are KGHSH and LQKENI. J gave up 7 bases and V 0 bases, and 5 bases lay outside the gene matches. This CDR3 contains 14 residues. The CDR3 sequence: CASSPPGTVIGYTF. The DNA of the CDR3 is TGTGCCAGCTCACCACCGGGGACAGTAATTGGCTACACCTTC.

To note about this clonotype: No conserved phenylalanine or tryptophan is present at the end of the CDR3, so a read error is the likely explanation. The gene calls are TRBV11-2 and TRBJ2-7; D assignment may be TRBD1 or TRBD2 (5 bases each). Germline CDR1 is SGHAT and CDR2 is FQNNGV. V was pared by 9 bases and J by 0 bases, with 9 bases between. CDR3 length equals 12 residues. CDR3 amino acids: CASGGGSYEQYI. The CDR3 DNA sequence: TGTGCCAGTGGGGGTGGCTCCTACGAGCAGTACATC.